The entry below describes one T cell receptor (beta chain). Antigen unknown. These data originate in a study of PD-1 blockade in classical Hodgkin lymphoma. Described time point: cycle 4 day 1 (C4D1), after more than 5 weeks of nivolumab. Each patient's relapse followed autologous stem cell transplantation, and brentuximab vedotin exposure varied. Study results and limitations: Excluded were patients who started nivolumab under 1 year after ASCT, a group that had lower diversity.

The CDR3 extends over 13 amino acids. Looked up from germline, CDR1 is SGHAT and CDR2 is FQDESV (reference sequence). Deletions cut 5 bases from V and 5 bases from J, with 7 bases between. Sequencing was performed with immunoSEQ multiplex PCR; in TCRdb, only in-frame clones are kept and a portion is missing. The sample includes about 64,000 clones, just over 90% seen only once; the top ten take roughly 8%. The chain combines TRBV11-1 with TRBJ1-6; D ambiguous. Here the sequenced sample was peripheral blood mononuclear cells (PBMCs), taken before the fourth cycle of nivolumab. The TCR originated in a human donor with classical Hodgkin lymphoma. The CDR3 nucleotides read TGTGCCAGCAGCCCCCAAAATAATTCACCCCTCCACTTT. Translating gives CASSPQNNSPLHF.